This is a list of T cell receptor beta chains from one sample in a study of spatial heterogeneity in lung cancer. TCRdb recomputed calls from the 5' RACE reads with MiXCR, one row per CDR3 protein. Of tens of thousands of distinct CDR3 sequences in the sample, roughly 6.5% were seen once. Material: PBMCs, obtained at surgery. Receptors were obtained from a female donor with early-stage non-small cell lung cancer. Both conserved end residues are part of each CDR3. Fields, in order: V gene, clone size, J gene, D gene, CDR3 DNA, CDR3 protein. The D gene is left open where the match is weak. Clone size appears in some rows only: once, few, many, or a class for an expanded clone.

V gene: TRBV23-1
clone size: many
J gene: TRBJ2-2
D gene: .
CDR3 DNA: TGCGCCAGCAGTCCCGGGGAGCTGTTTTTT
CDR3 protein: CASSPGELFF

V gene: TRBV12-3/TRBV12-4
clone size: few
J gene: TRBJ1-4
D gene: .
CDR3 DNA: TGTGCCAGCAGTGAAAAACTGTTTTTT
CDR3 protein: CASSEKLFF

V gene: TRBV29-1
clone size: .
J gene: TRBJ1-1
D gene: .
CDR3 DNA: TGCAGCGTTGAAGATATCCTGAACACTGAAGCTTTCTTT
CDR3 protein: CSVEDILNTEAFF

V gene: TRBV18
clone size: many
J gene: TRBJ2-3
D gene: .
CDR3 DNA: TGTGCCAGCTCACCTGCGACTTCCGATACGCAGTATTTT
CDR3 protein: CASSPATSDTQYF

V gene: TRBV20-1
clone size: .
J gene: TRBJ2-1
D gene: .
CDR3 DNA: TGCAGTGCTAAATTTAAACTTGGCGGGGGCCGGTACAATGAGCAGTTCTTC
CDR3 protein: CSAKFKLGGGRYNEQFF

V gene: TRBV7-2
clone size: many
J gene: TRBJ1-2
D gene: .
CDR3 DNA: TGTGCCAGCAGTCTAGACAGACAGTACTACACCTTC
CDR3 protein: CASSLDRQYYTF

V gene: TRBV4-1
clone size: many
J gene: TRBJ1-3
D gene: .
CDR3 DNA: TGCGCCAGCAGCCAAGATGAGTTCTTGAGCTCTGGAAACACCATATATTTT
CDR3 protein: CASSQDEFLSSGNTIYF

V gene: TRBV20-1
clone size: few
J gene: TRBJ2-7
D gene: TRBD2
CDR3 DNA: TGCAGTGCTAGAGATGCGGGGGGGACTACCTACGAGCAGTACTTC
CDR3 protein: CSARDAGGTTYEQYF

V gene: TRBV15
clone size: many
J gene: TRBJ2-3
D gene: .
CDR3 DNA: TGTGCCACCAGCAGAGATTCCGCAGGTGTGGGTCCTTGGGTAGCGCAGTATTTT
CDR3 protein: CATSRDSAGVGPWVAQYF

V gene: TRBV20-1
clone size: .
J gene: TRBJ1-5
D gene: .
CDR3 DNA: TGCAGTGCTAGAGCGGGATGGGGCAATCAGCCCCAGCATTTT
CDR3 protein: CSARAGWGNQPQHF

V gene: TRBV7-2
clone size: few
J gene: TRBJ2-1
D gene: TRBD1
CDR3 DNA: TGTGCCAGCAGCTTAAGGGCCCCCGCCTGGGACAGGCCCAACAATGAGCAGTTCTTC
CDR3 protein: CASSLRAPAWDRPNNEQFF

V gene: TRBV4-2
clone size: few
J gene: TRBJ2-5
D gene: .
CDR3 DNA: TGTGCCAGCAGCCATCATCTGGCATCTCAAGAGACCCAGTACTTC
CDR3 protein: CASSHHLASQETQYF

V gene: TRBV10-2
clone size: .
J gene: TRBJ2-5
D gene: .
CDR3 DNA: TGCGCCAGCAGGCCCGGGACTGGGGGGACCCAGTACTTC
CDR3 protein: CASRPGTGGTQYF

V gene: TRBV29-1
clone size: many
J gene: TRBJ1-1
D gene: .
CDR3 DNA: TGCAGCGTTGGGGAGAACACTGAAGCTTTCTTT
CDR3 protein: CSVGENTEAFF

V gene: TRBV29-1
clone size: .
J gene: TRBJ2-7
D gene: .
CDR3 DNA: TGCAGCGTTGAAGATAATCGGTCGGGCTACGAGCAGTACTTC
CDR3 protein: CSVEDNRSGYEQYF

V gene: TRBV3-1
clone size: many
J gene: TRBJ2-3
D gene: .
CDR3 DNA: TGTGCCAGCAGCCAGTACGGTGTGGCAGATACGCAGTATTTT
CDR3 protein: CASSQYGVADTQYF

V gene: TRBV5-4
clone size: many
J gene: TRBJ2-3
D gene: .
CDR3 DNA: TGTGCCAGCAGCTTTAAGCGGCAGTCGCCAGATACGCAGTATTTT
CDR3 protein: CASSFKRQSPDTQYF

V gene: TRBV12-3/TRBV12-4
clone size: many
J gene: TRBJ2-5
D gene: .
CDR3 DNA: TGTGCCAGCAGCCCCGGGGTAGAGACCCAGTACTTC
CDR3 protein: CASSPGVETQYF

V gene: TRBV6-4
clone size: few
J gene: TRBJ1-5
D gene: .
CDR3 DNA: TGTGCCAGCAGTGAGGAGTTGGGTCAGCCCCAGCATTTT
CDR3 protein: CASSEELGQPQHF

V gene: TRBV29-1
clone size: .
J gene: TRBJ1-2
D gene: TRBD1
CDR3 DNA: TGTAGCGCTGAAGTTCCGGGACAGCCGTATGGCTACACCTTC
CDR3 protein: CSAEVPGQPYGYTF

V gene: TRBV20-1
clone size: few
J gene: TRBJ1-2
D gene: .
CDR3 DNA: TGCAGTGCTAGGTCTAGGGGCGGCTACACCTTC
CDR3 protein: CSARSRGGYTF

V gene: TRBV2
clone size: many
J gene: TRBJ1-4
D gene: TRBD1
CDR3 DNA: TGTGCCAGCAGTGGGGGGACAGTGAATGAAAAACTGTTTTTT
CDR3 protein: CASSGGTVNEKLFF

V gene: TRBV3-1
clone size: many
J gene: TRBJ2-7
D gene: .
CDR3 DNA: TGTGCCAGCAGCCAAGCTGTGGTAGCGACCTACGAGCAGTACTTC
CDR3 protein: CASSQAVVATYEQYF

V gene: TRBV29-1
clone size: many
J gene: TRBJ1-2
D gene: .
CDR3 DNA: TGCAGCGCCCAAGGGTTGGAAGGCTACACCTTC
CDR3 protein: CSAQGLEGYTF

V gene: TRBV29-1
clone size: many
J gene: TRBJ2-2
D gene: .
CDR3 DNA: TGCAGCGTGGGGGTACAGGGTGGCGGCGGGGAGCTGTTTTTT
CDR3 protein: CSVGVQGGGGELFF

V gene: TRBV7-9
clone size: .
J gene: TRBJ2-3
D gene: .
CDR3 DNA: TGTGCCAGCAGCTTAGCGCTTGCAGAGGCCGATACGCAGTATTTT
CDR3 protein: CASSLALAEADTQYF

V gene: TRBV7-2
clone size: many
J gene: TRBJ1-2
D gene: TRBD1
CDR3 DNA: TGTGCCAGCAGCTTGACAGGGGGCGACTATGGCTACACCTTC
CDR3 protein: CASSLTGGDYGYTF

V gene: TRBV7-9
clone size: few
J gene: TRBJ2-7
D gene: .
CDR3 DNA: TGTGCCAGCAGCTTAGCCTCCCTTTACGAGCAGTACTTC
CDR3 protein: CASSLASLYEQYF

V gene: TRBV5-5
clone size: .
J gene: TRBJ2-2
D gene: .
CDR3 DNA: TGTGCCAGCAGCTTGGCCCCGGCGAACACCGGGGAGCTGTTTTTT
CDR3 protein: CASSLAPANTGELFF

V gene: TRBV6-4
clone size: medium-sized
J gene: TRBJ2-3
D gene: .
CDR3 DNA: TGTGCCAGCAGTGATCAGATCGGAGATACGCAGTATTTT
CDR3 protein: CASSDQIGDTQYF

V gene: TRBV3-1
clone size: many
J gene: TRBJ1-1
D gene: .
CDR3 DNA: TGTGCCAGCAGGGTCAGAGGCCCCAACACTGAAGCTTTCTTT
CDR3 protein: CASRVRGPNTEAFF

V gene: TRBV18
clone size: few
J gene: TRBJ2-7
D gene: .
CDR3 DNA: TGTGCCAGCTCACCACCGTCAGCTTACGAGCAGTACTTC
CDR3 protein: CASSPPSAYEQYF

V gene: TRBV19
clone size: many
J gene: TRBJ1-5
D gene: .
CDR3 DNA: TGTGCCAGTAGAAAGGGATTGGCAGAATATAGCAATCAGCCCCAGCATTTT
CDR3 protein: CASRKGLAEYSNQPQHF

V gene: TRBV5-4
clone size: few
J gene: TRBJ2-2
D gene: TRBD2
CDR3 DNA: TGTGCCAGCAGCTTGAATGGGGGGGCGAACACCGGGGAGCTGTTTTTT
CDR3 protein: CASSLNGGANTGELFF

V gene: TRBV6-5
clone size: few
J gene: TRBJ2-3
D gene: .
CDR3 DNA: TGTGCCAGCAGTTATTCCCGGTCGGGGATCACAGATACGCAGTATTTT
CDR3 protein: CASSYSRSGITDTQYF

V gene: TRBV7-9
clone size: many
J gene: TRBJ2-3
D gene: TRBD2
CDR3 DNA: TGTGCCAGCAGCGTACTAGCGGCAACTTTCACAGATACGCAGTATTTT
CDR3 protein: CASSVLAATFTDTQYF

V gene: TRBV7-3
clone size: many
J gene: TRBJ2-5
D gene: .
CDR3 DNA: TGTGCCAGCAGCTTAGGGCGGGGCCTGCAAGAGACCCAGTACTTC
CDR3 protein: CASSLGRGLQETQYF

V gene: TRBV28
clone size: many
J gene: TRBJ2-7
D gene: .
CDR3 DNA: TGTGCCAGCAGTTTGGCCACTTTTCCCTACGAGCAGTACTTC
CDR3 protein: CASSLATFPYEQYF

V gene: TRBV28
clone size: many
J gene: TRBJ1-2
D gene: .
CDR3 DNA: TGTGCCAGCACTCGGAACTATGGCTACACCTTC
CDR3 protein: CASTRNYGYTF

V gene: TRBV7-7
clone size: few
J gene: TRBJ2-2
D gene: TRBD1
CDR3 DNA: TGTGCCAGCAGCTTCCCGGGACAGGGCACCGGGGAGCTGTTTTTT
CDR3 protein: CASSFPGQGTGELFF

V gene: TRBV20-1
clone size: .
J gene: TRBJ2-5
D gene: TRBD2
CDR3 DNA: TGCAGTGCTAGAACGGGGGGCCAAGAGACCCAGTACTTC
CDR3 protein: CSARTGGQETQYF

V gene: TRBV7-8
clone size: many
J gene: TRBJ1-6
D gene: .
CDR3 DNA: TGTGCCAGCAGCTTAGTTATTTCCAGTATCTGGGATTCACCCCTCCACTTT
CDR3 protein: CASSLVISSIWDSPLHF

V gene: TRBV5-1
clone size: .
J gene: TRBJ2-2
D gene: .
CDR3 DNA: TGCGCCAGCAGCTTGGTCGTCGGCGGGGAGCTGTTTTTT
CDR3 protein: CASSLVVGGELFF

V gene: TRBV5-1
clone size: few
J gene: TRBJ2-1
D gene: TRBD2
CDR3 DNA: TGCGCCAGCCGACTCGGGACTAGCGGTCGCAATGAGCAGTTCTTC
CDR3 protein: CASRLGTSGRNEQFF

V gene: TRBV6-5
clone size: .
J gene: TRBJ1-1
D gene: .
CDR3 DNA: TGTGCCAGCAGCTACGTCCGGACAGTCAACACTGAAGCTTTCTTT
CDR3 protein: CASSYVRTVNTEAFF

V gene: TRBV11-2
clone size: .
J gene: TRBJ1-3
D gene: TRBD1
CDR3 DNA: TGTGCCAGCAGCGGAACAGGGGAGGCGTACTCTGGAAACACCATATATTTT
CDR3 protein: CASSGTGEAYSGNTIYF